The sequence of this T cell receptor beta chain was determined in a study of cytomegalovirus exposure and HLA in healthy donors. This clone has only one observation. The study ran its PCR with 60 Vbeta and 13 Jbeta primers. Method: immunoSEQ multiplex PCR; TCRdb's copy keeps in-frame clones and lacks some. The sample has roughly 67,000 clones, 60% to 80% seen once. V was clipped by 6 bases and J by 7 bases; unmatched bases: 9. CDR1 SEHNR and CDR2 FQNEAQ come from the germline V gene (reference sequence). The CDR3 has 15 residues. V usage is TRBV7-9 and J usage is TRBJ2-1, with TRBD2 identical over 10 bases. The sequencing sample was made of PBMCs. The sequence derives from a man aged 55 to 70 in good health and CMV-seropositive. The CDR3 is CASRLGLAGANEQFF. The CDR3 nucleotides read TGTGCCAGCAGGCTCGGGCTAGCGGGAGCAAATGAGCAGTTCTTC. Looking up the rest from reference TRBV7-9 and TRBJ2-1 gives the full variable domain: DTGVSQNPRHKITKRGQNVTFRCDPISEHNRLYWYRQTLGQGPEFLTYFQNEAQLEKSRLLSDRFSAERPKGSFSTLEIQRTEQGDSAMYLCASRLGLAGANEQFFGPGTRLTVL.